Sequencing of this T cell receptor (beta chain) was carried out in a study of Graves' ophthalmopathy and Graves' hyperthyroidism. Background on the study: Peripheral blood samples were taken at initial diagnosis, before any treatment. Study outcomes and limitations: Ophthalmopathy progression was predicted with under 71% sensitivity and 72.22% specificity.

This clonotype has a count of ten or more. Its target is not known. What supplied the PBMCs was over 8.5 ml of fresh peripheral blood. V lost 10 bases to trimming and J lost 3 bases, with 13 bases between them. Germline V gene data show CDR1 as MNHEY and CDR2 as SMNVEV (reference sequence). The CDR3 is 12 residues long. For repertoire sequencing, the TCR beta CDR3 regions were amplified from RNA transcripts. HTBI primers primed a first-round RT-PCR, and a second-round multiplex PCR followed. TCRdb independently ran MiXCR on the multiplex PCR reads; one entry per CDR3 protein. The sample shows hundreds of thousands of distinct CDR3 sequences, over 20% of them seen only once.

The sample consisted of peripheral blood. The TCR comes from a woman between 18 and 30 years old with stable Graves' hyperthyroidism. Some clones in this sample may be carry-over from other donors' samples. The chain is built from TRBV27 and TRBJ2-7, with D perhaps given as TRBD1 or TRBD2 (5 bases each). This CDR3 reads CATGTNLYEQYF. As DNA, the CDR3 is TGTGCCACCGGGACGAACCTCTACGAGCAGTACTTC.